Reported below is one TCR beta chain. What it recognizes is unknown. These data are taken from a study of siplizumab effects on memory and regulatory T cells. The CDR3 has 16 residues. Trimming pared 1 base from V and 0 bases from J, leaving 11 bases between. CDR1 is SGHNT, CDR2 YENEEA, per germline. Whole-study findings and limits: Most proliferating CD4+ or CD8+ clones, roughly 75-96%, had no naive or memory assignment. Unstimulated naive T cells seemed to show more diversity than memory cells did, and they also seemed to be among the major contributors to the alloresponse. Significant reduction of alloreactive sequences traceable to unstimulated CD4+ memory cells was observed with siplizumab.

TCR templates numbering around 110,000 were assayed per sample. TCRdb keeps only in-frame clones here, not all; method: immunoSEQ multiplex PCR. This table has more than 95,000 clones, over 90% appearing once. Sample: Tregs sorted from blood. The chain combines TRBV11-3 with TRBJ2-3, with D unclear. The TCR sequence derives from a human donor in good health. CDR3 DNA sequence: TGTGCCAGCAGCTTAGTAGTCACGGCTAGCACAGATACGCAGTATTTT. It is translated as CASSLVVTASTDTQYF. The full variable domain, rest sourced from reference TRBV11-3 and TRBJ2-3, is EAGVVQSPRYKIIEKKQPVAFWCNPISGHNTLYWYLQNLGQGPELLIRYENEEAVDDSQLPKDRFSAERLKGVDSTLKIQPAELGDSAVYLCASSLVVTASTDTQYFGPGTRLTVL.